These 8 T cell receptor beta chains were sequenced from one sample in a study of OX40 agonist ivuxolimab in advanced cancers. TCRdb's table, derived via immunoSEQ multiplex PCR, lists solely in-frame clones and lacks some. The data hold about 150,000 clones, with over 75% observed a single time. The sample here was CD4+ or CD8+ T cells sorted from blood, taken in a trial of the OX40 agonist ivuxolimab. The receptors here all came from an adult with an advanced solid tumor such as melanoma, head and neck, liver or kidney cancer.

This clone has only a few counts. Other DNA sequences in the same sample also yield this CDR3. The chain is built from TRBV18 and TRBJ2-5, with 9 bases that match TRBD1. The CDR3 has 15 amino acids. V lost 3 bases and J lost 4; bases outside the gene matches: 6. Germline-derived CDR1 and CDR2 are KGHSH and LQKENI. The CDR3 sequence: CASSPRGQGGETQYF. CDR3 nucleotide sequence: TGTGCCAGCTCACCTAGGGGACAGGGAGGAGAGACCCAGTACTTC.

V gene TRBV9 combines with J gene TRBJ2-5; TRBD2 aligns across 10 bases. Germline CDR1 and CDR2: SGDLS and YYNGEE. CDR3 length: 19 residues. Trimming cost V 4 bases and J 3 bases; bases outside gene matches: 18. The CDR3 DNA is TGTGCCAGCAGCTTTCGAAAAAGGACTAGCGGAGTCGAAAAAGAGACCCAGTACTTC. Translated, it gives CASSFRKRTSGVEKETQYF. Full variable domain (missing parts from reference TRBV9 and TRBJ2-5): DSGVTQTPKHLITATGQRVTLRCSPRSGDLSVYWYQQSLDQGLQFLIQYYNGEERAKGNILERFSAQQFPDLHSELNLSSLELGDSALYFCASSFRKRTSGVEKETQYFGPGTRLLVL.

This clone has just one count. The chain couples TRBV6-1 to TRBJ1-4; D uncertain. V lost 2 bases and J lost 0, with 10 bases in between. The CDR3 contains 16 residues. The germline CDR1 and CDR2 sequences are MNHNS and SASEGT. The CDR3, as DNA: TGTGCCAGCAGTGAAAGTTCGAGTTCAACTAATGAAAAACTGTTTTTT. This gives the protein CASSESSSSTNEKLFF.

CDR3 DNA: TGTGCCAGTAGTCCCCGTAACACCTGGGACACTGAAGCTTTCTTT. This encodes CASSPRNTWDTEAFF. This chain joins TRBV19 and TRBJ1-1; D ambiguous. The germline gives CDR1 LNHDA, CDR2 SQIVND (reference sequence). The CDR3 is 15 residues long. V dropped 5 bases and J dropped 3 bases, with 16 bases sitting between them.

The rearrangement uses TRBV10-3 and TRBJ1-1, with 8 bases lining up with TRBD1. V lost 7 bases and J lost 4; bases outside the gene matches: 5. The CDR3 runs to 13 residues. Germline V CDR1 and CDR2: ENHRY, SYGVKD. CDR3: CAITSDRATEAFF. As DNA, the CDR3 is TGTGCCATCACTTCGGACAGGGCCACTGAAGCTTTCTTT.

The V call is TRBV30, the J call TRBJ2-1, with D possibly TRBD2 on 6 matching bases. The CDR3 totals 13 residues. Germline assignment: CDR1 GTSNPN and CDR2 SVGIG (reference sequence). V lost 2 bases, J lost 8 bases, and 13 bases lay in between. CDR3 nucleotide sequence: TGTGCCTGGAGTCGGGCTAGCGCCCATGAGCAGTTCTTC. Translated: CAWSRASAHEQFF. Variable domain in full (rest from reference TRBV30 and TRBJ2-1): SQTIHQWPATLVQPVGSPLSLECTVEGTSNPNLYWYRQAAGRGLQLLFYSVGIGQISSEVPQNLSASRPQDRQFILSSKKLLLSDSGFYLCAWSRASAHEQFFGPGTRLTVL.

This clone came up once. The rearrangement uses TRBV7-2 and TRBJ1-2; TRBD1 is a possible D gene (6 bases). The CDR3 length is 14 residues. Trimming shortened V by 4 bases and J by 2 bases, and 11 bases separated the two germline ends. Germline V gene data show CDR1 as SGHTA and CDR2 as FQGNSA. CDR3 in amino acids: CASSSDRRNYGYTF. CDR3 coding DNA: TGTGCCAGCAGCTCCGACAGGAGGAACTATGGCTACACCTTC.

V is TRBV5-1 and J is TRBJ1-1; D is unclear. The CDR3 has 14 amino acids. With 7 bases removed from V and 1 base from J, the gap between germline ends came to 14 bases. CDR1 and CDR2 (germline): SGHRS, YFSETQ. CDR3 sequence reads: CASADTDANTEAFF. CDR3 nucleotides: TGCGCCAGCGCTGATACGGATGCGAACACTGAAGCTTTCTTT.